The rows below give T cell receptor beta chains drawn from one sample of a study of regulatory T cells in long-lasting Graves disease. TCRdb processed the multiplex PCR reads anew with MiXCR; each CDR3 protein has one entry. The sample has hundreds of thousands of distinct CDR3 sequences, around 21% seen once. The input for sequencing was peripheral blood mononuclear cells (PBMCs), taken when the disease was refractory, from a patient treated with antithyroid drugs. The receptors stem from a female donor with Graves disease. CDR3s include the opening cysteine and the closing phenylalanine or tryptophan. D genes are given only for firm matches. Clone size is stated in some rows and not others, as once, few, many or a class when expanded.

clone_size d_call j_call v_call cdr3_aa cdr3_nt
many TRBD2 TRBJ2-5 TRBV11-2 CASSYGTSGGPPEETQYF TGTGCCAGCAGCTATGGGACTAGCGGGGGTCCACCGGAAGAGACCCAGTACTTC
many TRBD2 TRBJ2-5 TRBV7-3 CASSSDGGVTQYF TGTGCCAGCAGCTCCGACGGGGGGGTGACCCAGTACTTC
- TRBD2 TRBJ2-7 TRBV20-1 CSASGRPPYEQYF TGCAGTGCTAGCGGGAGGCCCCCCTACGAGCAGTACTTC
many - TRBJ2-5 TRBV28 CASTEGRSETQYF TGTGCCAGCACGGAGGGTCGGTCGGAGACCCAGTACTTC
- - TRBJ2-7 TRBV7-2 CASGRLSYEQYF TGTGCCAGCGGGAGGCTCTCCTACGAGCAGTACTTC
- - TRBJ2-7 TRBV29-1 CSVEQMPGGSEQYF TGCAGCGTTGAACAAATGCCCGGCGGTAGCGAGCAGTACTTC
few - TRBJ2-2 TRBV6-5 CASSYAFAGELFF TGTGCCAGCAGTTACGCCTTCGCCGGGGAGCTGTTTTTT
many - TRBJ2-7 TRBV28 CASSLPGYEQYF TGTGCCAGCAGTTTGCCGGGTTACGAGCAGTACTTC
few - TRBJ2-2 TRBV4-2 CASSHLSNTGELFF TGTGCCAGCAGCCACCTAAGTAACACCGGGGAGCTGTTTTTT
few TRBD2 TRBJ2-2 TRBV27 CASSLREGTGELFF TGTGCCAGCAGTTTGCGGGAGGGCACCGGGGAGCTGTTTTTT
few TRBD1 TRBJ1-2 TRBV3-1 CASSHTGTGYHNYGYTF TGTGCCAGCAGCCACACCGGGACAGGATACCATAACTATGGCTACACCTTC
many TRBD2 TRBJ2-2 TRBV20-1 CSAAQAGEVTGELFF TGCAGTGCTGCTCAAGCGGGAGAGGTCACCGGGGAGCTGTTTTTT
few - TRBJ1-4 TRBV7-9 CASSKTGEKLFF TGTGCCAGCAGTAAGACTGGGGAAAAACTGTTTTTT
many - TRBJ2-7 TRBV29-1 CSVEGTYEQYF TGCAGCGTTGAGGGAACCTACGAGCAGTACTTC
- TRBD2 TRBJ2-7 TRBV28 CASHNSGGSWDEQYF TGTGCCAGCCATAATAGTGGCGGGAGTTGGGACGAGCAGTACTTC
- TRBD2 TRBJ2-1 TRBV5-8 CASSLPTVRLAGNEQFF TGTGCCAGCAGCTTGCCGACAGTGAGACTAGCGGGCAATGAGCAGTTCTTC